This TCR beta chain was documented in a study of T cell responses to AZD1222 COVID-19 vaccine. Data came from immunoSEQ multiplex PCR; TCRdb stores just in-frame clones and leaves some out. Among about 200,000 clones listed, roughly 94% were seen once. CDR1 is MRHNA and CDR2 is SNTAGT in the germline V gene. The CDR3 consists of 14 residues. V lost 4 bases, J lost 5 bases, and 5 bases stayed unmatched. The J gene is TRBJ1-1, the V gene TRBV6-4; 9 bases map to TRBD1. The TCR sequence derives from an adult who received the MenACWY meningococcal vaccine as a control. Sequencing was performed on peripheral blood, taken 28 days after the second dose of the MenACWY control vaccine. The CDR3 protein is CASSAATGGTEAFF. The DNA for the CDR3 is TGTGCCAGCAGTGCGGCGACAGGGGGGACTGAAGCTTTCTTT.